Below, 5 T cell receptor beta chains from the same sample are listed, as sequenced in a study of cytomegalovirus exposure and HLA in healthy donors. Researchers ran the PCR with 60 Vbeta and 13 Jbeta primers. This table comes from immunoSEQ multiplex PCR, and its TCRdb copy is limited to in-frame clones, with some not included. Of approximately 140,000 clones detected, nearly 80% appear once; the ten largest clones hold approximately 2.9%. The sequenced sample consisted of PBMCs. The source is a man aged 40-50 years in good health and CMV-seropositive.

CDR3 in DNA: TGTGCCAGCAGCTTATCGGGAGGCCTAAACATTCAGTACTTC. This gives the protein CASSLSGGLNIQYF. J is TRBJ2-4 and V is TRBV13; 7 bases map to TRBD2. Germline V gene data show CDR1 as PRHDT and CDR2 as FYEKMQ (reference sequence). This CDR3 is built from 14 residues. The trim removed 2 bases at V and 6 bases at J, leaving 4 bases unmatched.

The V call is TRBV6-5, the J call TRBJ1-2; tentatively, D is TRBD1 (6 bases). Germline assignment: CDR1 MNHEY and CDR2 SVGAGI. Deletions cut 7 bases from V and 2 bases from J, with 14 bases between. The CDR3 totals 14 residues. This chain's CDR3 is CASKIGGRNYGYTF. Written as DNA, the CDR3 is TGTGCCAGCAAGATCGGGGGGCGAAACTATGGCTACACCTTC.

CDR3 sequence reads: CASSSGTSGDNEQFF. Here the CDR3 DNA reads TGTGCCAGCAGCTCCGGGACTAGCGGCGACAATGAGCAGTTCTTC. The chain uses TRBV5-5 and TRBJ2-1; 11 bases are a match to TRBD2. Germline assignment: CDR1 SGHKS and CDR2 YYEKEE (reference sequence). Trimming at V came to 3 bases and at J to 5 bases, leaving 4 bases not matched to a gene. This CDR3 spans 15 amino acids. The variable domain in full, with the rest retrieved from reference TRBV5-5 and TRBJ2-1, is DAGVTQSPTHLIKTRGQQVTLRCSPISGHKSVSWYQQVLGQGPQFIFQYYEKEERGRGNFPDRFSARQFPNYSSELNVNALLLGDSALYLCASSSGTSGDNEQFFGPGTRLTVL.

The table lists this clone with a few counts. The rearrangement uses TRBV7-9 and TRBJ2-7, with 10 bases aligning to TRBD2. This CDR3 spans 13 amino acids. Germline CDR1 and CDR2: SEHNR and FQNEAQ (reference sequence). V dropped 8 bases and J dropped 5; count of bases not matched to a gene: 6. CDR3 DNA sequence: TGTGCCAGCCATCTAGCGGGAGCCAACGAGCAGTACTTC. The encoded protein is CASHLAGANEQYF.

The chain is built from TRBV4-1 and TRBJ1-2; 9 bases agree with TRBD1. The V gene's germline CDR1 is MGHRA and CDR2 YSYEKL. V was clipped by 0 bases and J by 6 bases; unmatched bases: 14. This CDR3 is 18 amino acids long. CDR3 sequence (DNA): TGCGCCAGCAGCCAAGACCACTCTAGGACAGGGGAAATGGATGGCTACACCTTC. It encodes CASSQDHSRTGEMDGYTF.